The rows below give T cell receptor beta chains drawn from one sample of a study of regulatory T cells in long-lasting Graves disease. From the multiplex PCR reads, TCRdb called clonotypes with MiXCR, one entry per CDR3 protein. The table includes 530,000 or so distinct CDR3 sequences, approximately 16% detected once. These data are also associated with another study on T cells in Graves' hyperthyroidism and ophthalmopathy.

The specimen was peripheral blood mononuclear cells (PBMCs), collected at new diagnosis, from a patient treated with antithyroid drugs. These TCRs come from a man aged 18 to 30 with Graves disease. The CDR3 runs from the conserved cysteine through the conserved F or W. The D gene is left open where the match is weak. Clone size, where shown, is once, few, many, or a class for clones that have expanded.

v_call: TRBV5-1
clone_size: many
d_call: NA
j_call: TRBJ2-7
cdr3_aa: CASSFRQGTSYEQYF
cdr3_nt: TGCGCCAGCAGCTTTAGGCAGGGGACGTCCTACGAGCAGTACTTC

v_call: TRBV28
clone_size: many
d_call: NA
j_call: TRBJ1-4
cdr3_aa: CASRYTEPGFEKLFF
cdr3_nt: TGTGCCAGCAGGTACACCGAACCAGGGTTTGAAAAACTGTTTTTT

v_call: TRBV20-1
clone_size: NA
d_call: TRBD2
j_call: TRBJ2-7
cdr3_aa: CSARRAGGVGYEQYF
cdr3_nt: TGCAGTGCTAGAAGAGCGGGAGGGGTAGGCTACGAGCAGTACTTC

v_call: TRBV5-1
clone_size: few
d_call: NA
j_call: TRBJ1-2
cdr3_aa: CASSLARPTGYTF
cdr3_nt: TGCGCCAGCAGCTTGGCACGCCCCACTGGCTACACCTTC

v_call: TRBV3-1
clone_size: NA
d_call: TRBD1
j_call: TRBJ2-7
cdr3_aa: CASSQGDRVSEQYF
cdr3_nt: TGTGCCAGCAGCCAAGGTGACAGGGTCTCCGAGCAGTACTTC

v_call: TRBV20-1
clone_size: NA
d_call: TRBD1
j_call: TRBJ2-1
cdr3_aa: CSAQDRSSYNEQFF
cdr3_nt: TGCAGTGCTCAGGACAGGAGCTCCTACAATGAGCAGTTCTTC

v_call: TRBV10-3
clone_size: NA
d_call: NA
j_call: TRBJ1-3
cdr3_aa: CAIKPAGNTIYF
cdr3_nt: TGTGCCATCAAACCCGCTGGAAACACCATATATTTT

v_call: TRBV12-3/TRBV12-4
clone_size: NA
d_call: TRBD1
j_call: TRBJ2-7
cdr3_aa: CASSGTGYIGHEQYF
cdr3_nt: TGTGCCAGCAGTGGGACAGGCTACATCGGGCACGAGCAGTACTTC

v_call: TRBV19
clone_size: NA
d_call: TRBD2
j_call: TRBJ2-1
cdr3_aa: CASAGGSGTAYNEQFF
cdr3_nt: TGTGCCAGCGCTGGGGGTAGCGGGACCGCTTACAATGAGCAGTTCTTC

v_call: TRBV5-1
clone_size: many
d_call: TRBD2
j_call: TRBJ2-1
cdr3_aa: CASSISGNEDEQFF
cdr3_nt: TGCGCCAGCAGCATCAGCGGGAATGAGGATGAGCAGTTCTTC

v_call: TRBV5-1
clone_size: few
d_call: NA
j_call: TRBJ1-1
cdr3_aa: CASSFGGVPEAFF
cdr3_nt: TGCGCCAGCAGCTTTGGGGGGGTCCCTGAAGCTTTCTTT

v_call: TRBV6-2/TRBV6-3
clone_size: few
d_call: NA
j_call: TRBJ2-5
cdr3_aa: CASSGGGYETQYF
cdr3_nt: TGTGCCAGCAGCGGCGGGGGCTATGAGACCCAGTACTTC

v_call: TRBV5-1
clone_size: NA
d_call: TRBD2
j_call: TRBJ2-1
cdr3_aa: CASSSTSGGGDEQFF
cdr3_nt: TGCGCCAGCAGCTCCACTAGCGGGGGAGGCGATGAGCAGTTCTTC

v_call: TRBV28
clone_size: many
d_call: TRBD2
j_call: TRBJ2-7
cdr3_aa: CASRAGGVDEQYF
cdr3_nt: TGTGCCAGCCGAGCGGGGGGAGTGGACGAGCAGTACTTC

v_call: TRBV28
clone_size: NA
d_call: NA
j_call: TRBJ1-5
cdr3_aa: CASSIAGNQPQHF
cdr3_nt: TGTGCCAGCAGTATTGCAGGGAATCAGCCCCAGCATTTT

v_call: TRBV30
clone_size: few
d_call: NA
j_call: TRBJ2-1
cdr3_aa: CAWTFGGSYNEQFF
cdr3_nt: TGTGCCTGGACCTTCGGCGGGTCCTACAATGAGCAGTTCTTC

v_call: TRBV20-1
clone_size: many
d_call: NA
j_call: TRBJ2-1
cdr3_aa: CSARGARNEQFF
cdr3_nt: TGCAGTGCTAGAGGTGCGCGCAATGAGCAGTTCTTC

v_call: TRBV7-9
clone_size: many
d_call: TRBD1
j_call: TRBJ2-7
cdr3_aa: CASSLGDRNYEQYF
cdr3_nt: TGTGCCAGCAGCTTAGGGGACAGGAACTACGAGCAGTACTTC

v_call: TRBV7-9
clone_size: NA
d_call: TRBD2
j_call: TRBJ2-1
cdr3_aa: CASSSRTARRAGGPGKSLNEQFF
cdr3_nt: TGTGCCAGCAGCTCCCGGACGGCAAGAAGAGCGGGAGGGCCAGGAAAAAGCCTCAATGAGCAGTTCTTC

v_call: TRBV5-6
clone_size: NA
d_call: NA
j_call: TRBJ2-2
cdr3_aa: CASSLSSNPYTGELFF
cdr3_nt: TGTGCCAGCAGCTTGTCCTCAAATCCCTACACCGGGGAGCTGTTTTTT

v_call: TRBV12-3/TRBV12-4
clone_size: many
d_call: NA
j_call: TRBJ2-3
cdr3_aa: CASSPASGSTDTQYF
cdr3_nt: TGTGCCAGCAGCCCCGCGAGCGGCAGCACAGATACGCAGTATTTT

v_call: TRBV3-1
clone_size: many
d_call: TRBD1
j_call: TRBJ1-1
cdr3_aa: CASSQQTGGGHTEAFF
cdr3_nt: TGTGCCAGCAGCCAACAGACAGGGGGTGGACACACTGAAGCTTTCTTT

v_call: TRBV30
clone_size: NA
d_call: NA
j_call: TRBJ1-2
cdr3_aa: CAWTDSLYGYGYTF
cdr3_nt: TGTGCCTGGACGGACAGTCTCTACGGCTATGGCTACACCTTC

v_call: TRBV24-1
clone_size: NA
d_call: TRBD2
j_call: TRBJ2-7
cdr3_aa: CATSDPRAGGGGEQYF
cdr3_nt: TGTGCCACCAGTGACCCAAGAGCGGGAGGTGGTGGCGAGCAGTACTTC

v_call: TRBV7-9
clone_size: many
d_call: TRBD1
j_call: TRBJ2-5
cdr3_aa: CASSWDRDQETQYF
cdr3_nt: TGTGCCAGCAGCTGGGACAGGGATCAAGAGACCCAGTACTTC

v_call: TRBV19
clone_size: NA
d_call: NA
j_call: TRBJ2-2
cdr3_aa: CASSIRGSVIGELFF
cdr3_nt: TGTGCCAGTAGTATCCGGGGTTCGGTTATCGGGGAGCTGTTTTTT

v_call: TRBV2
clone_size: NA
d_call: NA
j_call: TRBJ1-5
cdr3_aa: CASSQFSAGNQPQHF
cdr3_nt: TGTGCCAGCAGTCAATTCAGTGCCGGCAATCAGCCCCAGCATTTT

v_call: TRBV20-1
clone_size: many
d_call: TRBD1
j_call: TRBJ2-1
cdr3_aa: CSARGQNNEQFF
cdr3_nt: TGCAGTGCTAGGGGACAGAACAATGAGCAGTTCTTC

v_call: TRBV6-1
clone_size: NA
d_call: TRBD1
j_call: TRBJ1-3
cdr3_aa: CASRRDRGDTIYF
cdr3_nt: TGTGCCAGCAGGCGGGACAGGGGCGACACCATATATTTT

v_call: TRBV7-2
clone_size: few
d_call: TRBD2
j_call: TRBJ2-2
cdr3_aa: CASSRRTSLNTGELFF
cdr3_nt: TGTGCCAGCAGCCGCCGGACTAGCTTGAACACCGGGGAGCTGTTTTTT

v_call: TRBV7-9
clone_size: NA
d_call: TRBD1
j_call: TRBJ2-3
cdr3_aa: CASSLPGQGLRTDTQYF
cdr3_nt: TGTGCCAGCAGCTTACCGGGACAGGGGTTGAGGACAGATACGCAGTATTTT

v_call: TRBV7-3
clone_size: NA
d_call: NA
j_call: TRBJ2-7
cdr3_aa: CASSLVLFRYEQYF
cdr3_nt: TGTGCCAGCAGCCTAGTCCTATTCCGATACGAGCAGTACTTC

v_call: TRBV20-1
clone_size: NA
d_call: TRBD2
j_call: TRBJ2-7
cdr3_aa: CSASTSGRSYEQYF
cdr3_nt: TGCAGTGCTAGTACTAGCGGGAGGTCCTACGAGCAGTACTTC

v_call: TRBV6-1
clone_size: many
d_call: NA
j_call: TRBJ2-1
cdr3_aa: CASSEEWGRSYNEQFF
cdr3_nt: TGTGCCAGCAGTGAAGAGTGGGGACGCTCCTACAATGAGCAGTTCTTC

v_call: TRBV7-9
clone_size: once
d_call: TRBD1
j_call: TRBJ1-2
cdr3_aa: CASSRDRLYGYTF
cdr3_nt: TGTGCCAGCAGCCGGGACAGGCTTTATGGCTACACCTTC

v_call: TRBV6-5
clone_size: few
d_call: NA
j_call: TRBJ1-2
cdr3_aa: CASSYPTGYGYTF
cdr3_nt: TGTGCCAGCAGTTACCCCACTGGTTATGGCTACACCTTC

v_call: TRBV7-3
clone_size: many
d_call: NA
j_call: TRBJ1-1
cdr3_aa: CASSLMGAMNTEAFF
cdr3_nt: TGTGCCAGCAGCTTAATGGGAGCCATGAACACTGAAGCTTTCTTT

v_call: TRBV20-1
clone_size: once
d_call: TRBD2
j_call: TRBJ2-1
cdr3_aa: CSATGLADYNEQFF
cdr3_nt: TGCAGTGCTACTGGACTAGCGGACTACAATGAGCAGTTCTTC

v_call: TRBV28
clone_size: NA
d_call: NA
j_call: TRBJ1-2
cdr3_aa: CASSLRQVNGYTF
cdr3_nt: TGTGCCAGCAGCCTCCGACAGGTTAATGGCTACACCTTC

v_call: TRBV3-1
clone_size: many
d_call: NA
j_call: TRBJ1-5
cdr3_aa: CASSQGGRVRQPQHF
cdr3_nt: TGTGCCAGCAGCCAAGGCGGCAGGGTTCGACAGCCCCAGCATTTT

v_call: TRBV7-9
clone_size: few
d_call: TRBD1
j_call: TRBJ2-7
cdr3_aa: CASRTGKNEQYF
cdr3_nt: TGTGCCAGCAGGACAGGGAAAAACGAGCAGTACTTC

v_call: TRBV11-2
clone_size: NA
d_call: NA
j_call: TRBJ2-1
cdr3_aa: CASSLALTFAYEQFF
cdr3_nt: TGTGCCAGCAGCTTAGCTCTTACATTTGCCTACGAGCAGTTCTTC

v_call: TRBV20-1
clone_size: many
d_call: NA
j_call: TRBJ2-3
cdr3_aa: CSAREDTSTDTQYF
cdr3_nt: TGCAGTGCTAGAGAGGACACTAGCACAGATACGCAGTATTTT

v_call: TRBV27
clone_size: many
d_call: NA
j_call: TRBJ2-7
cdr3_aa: CASSPRVASYEQYF
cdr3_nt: TGTGCCAGCAGTCCCAGGGTTGCCTCCTACGAGCAGTACTTC

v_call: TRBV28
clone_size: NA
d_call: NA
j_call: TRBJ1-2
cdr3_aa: CATTTTHYGYTF
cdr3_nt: TGTGCCACCACTACCACCCACTATGGCTACACCTTC

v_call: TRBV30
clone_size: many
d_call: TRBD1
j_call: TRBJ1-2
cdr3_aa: CAWRSGDSGNYGYTF
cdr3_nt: TGTGCCTGGAGGTCGGGGGACAGTGGAAACTATGGCTACACCTTC

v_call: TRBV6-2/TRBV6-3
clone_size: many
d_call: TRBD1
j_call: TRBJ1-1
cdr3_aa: CASSEESGQGSRTEAFF
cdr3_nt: TGTGCCAGCAGTGAAGAGTCGGGACAGGGTAGTAGGACTGAAGCTTTCTTT

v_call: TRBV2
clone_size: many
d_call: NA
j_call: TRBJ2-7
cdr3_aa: CASVGSGIPYEQYF
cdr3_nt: TGTGCCAGCGTGGGATCAGGTATCCCCTACGAGCAGTACTTC

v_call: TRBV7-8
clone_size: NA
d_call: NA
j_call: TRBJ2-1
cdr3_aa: CASSLSGGRAGPDNEQFF
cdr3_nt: TGTGCCAGCAGCTTATCCGGAGGTAGAGCGGGTCCGGACAATGAGCAGTTCTTC